The 22 T cell receptor beta chains below were found in one sample sequenced in a study of cytomegalovirus exposure and HLA in healthy donors (dated by TCRdb to 2017 to 2019). Library construction relied on the immunoSEQ multiplex PCR assay. For the multiplex PCR, a mixture combining 60 forward primers for TCR Vbeta segments and 13 reverse primers for TCR Jbeta segments was used. TCRdb stores this immuneACCESS table with in-frame sequences only. Part of the clones is absent; in the studies checked, under half of the shortfall reflects unresolved V genes, and no reason is known for the rest. In this sample the table shows under 200,000 clones, 65% to 80% of which occur a single time. In total, the top ten clones hold under 0.9% of the sample. Material for sequencing was PBMCs. The receptors were gathered from a woman aged 40 to 50 in good health and CMV-seronegative.

This clone appeared a few times. This sequence joins TRBV16 and TRBJ2-7; 7 bases are a match to TRBD1. The CDR3 extends over 15 amino acids. The germline V gene has CDR1 KGHSY and CDR2 FQNENV. V gave up 2 bases and J gave up 4 bases; unmatched junction bases: 8. The CDR3 DNA sequence: TGTGCCAGCAGCCAAGACCGGCAGGGGGTGTACGAGCAGTACTTC. It is translated as CASSQDRQGVYEQYF.

This clone came up a few times. The J gene is TRBJ2-2, the V gene TRBV5-4, with D possibly matching TRBD2 (6 bases). Germline V gene data show CDR1 as SGHNT and CDR2 as YYREEE (reference sequence). Trimming shortened V by 9 bases and J by 4 bases, and 13 bases separated the two germline ends. The CDR3 spans 13 residues. This CDR3 reads CATVGGSTGELFF. DNA for the CDR3: TGTGCCACGGTCGGGGGAAGCACCGGGGAGCTGTTTTTT.

The chain is built from TRBV7-8 and TRBJ1-5, with D perhaps TRBD1 (5 bases). The CDR3 has 18 residues. Looked up from germline, CDR1 is SGHVS and CDR2 is FQNEAQ. With 5 bases removed from V and 12 bases from J, the gap between germline ends came to 32 bases. The CDR3 spells CASSPRGVGQANPGVQHF. CDR3 DNA sequence: TGTGCCAGCAGCCCGCGGGGCGTAGGACAAGCAAACCCCGGGGTCCAGCATTTT. Together with reference TRBV7-8 and TRBJ1-5, the CDR3 gives the full variable domain: GAGVSQSPRYKVAKRGQDVALRCDPISGHVSLFWYQQALGQGPEFLTYFQNEAQLDKSGLPSDRFFAERPEGSVSTLKIQRTQQEDSAVYLCASSPRGVGQANPGVQHFGDGTRLSIL.

This chain connects TRBV11-3 to TRBJ2-1; 9 bases map to TRBD1. The CDR3 totals 15 residues. Per the germline V gene, CDR1 is SGHNT and CDR2 is YENEEA. Losses at the gene ends were 3 bases for V and 6 bases for J; bases not matched to a gene: 6. The CDR3 spells CASSLAGTGRNEQFF. In DNA, the CDR3 is TGTGCCAGCAGCTTGGCGGGGACAGGGCGCAATGAGCAGTTCTTC.

The V gene is TRBV5-6, the J gene TRBJ2-1; 9 positions agree with TRBD1. Germline CDR1 SGHDT, CDR2 YYEEEE. The CDR3 runs 12 residues. J gave up 14 bases and V 4 bases, and 7 bases lay outside the gene matches. The CDR3 reads CASSEVRTGEFF. The CDR3 DNA sequence: TGTGCCAGCAGCGAGGTCAGGACAGGGGAGTTCTTC.

The chain is built from TRBV27 and TRBJ2-6, with D hard to call. CDR3 length: 15 residues. From germline, CDR1 is MNHEY and CDR2 SMNVEV (reference sequence). V was clipped by 2 bases and J by 0 bases, with 5 bases between them. In DNA, the CDR3 is TGTGCCAGCAGTTTAATGAGCTCTGGGGCCAACGTCCTGACTTTC. It yields the protein CASSLMSSGANVLTF.

CDR3 region: CASSLLAANTGELFF. In DNA form, the CDR3 reads TGTGCCAGCAGCTTGTTGGCAGCGAACACCGGGGAGCTGTTTTTT. The genes are TRBV5-6 and TRBJ2-2; D uncertain. The CDR3 has 15 amino acids. The germline V and J ends were trimmed by 1 base and 0 bases, with 7 bases remaining between them. The V gene's germline CDR1 is SGHDT and CDR2 YYEEEE.

CDR3 DNA sequence: TGTGCCAGCAGTCGCTTGGTAGCGGAGTACAATGAGCAGTTCTTC. Translation gives CASSRLVAEYNEQFF. V usage is TRBV6-5 and J usage is TRBJ2-1, with a tentative D call TRBD2 (6 bases). The CDR3 extends over 15 amino acids. Germline V lookup: CDR1 MNHEY, CDR2 SVGAGI. The V gene lost 5 bases and the J gene lost 4 bases, with 15 bases spanning the gap.

As for this clone: The same CDR3 is also encoded by other DNA sequences in this sample. The V and J genes are TRBV27 and TRBJ2-5; TRBD2 agrees at 7 bases. Trimming cost V 5 bases and J 9 bases; bases outside gene matches: 18. Germline values: CDR1 MNHEY, CDR2 SMNVEV (reference sequence). The CDR3 totals 16 residues. The CDR3 protein is CASSAQFRGGQIAQYF. CDR3 coding DNA: TGTGCCAGCAGTGCCCAGTTCCGCGGGGGTCAGATCGCCCAGTACTTC.

J is TRBJ2-1 and V is TRBV27, with a tentative D call TRBD2 (5 bases). V lost 5 bases, J lost 5 bases, and 19 bases lay in between. The germline V gene has CDR1 MNHEY and CDR2 SMNVEV (reference sequence). This CDR3 region has 16 residues. CDR3 nucleotides: TGTGCCAGCAGTCCATCTCTAGCTACCCCTAACAATGAGCAGTTCTTC. It yields the protein CASSPSLATPNNEQFF.

This clone was found a few times. This chain uses TRBV2 with TRBJ2-5; D is perhaps TRBD2 (6 bases). Trimming took off 5 bases at V and 5 bases at J, with 6 bases between the two ends. Germline V gives CDR1 SNHLY, CDR2 FYNNEI. The CDR3 has 11 residues. CDR3 in DNA: TGTGCCAGCAGTCGGGAGGAGACCCAGTACTTC. This gives the protein CASSREETQYF.

This clone was counted only a few times. The V and J genes are TRBV5-4 and TRBJ1-1; D gene uncertain. The germline CDR1 and CDR2 sequences are SGHNT and YYREEE (reference sequence). CDR3 length equals 14 residues. The V gene lost 4 bases and the J gene lost 2 bases, with 12 bases spanning the gap. CDR3 DNA: TGTGCCAGCAGCCGAATTCAGGAAAACACTGAAGCTTTCTTT. It encodes CASSRIQENTEAFF.

This clone has more than one count but fewer than ten. This chain connects TRBV7-3 to TRBJ2-1, with 12 bases matching TRBD2. The CDR3 is 17 residues long. V was pared by 0 bases and J by 5 bases, with 5 bases of the junction left unmatched. The germline gives CDR1 SGHTA, CDR2 FQGTGA. The CDR3 sequence: CASSLTGLAGLNNEQFF. Written as DNA, the CDR3 is TGTGCCAGCAGCTTAACTGGACTAGCGGGACTCAACAATGAGCAGTTCTTC. Based on the CDR3 plus reference TRBV7-3 and TRBJ2-1, the full variable domain is GAGVSQTPSNKVTEKGKYVELRCDPISGHTALYWYRQSLGQGPEFLIYFQGTGAADDSGLPNDRFFAVRPEGSVSTLKIQRTERGDSAVYLCASSLTGLAGLNNEQFFGPGTRLTVL.

The chain combines TRBV19 with TRBJ2-3; TRBD2 aligns across 10 bases. CDR1 and CDR2 (germline): LNHDA, SQIVND (reference sequence). V was pared by 6 bases and J by 4 bases, with 7 bases of the junction left unmatched. The length of the CDR3 is 15 residues. Here the CDR3 reads CASRPAGTSADTQYF. The CDR3 bases are TGTGCCAGTAGACCAGCGGGGACTAGCGCAGATACGCAGTATTTT.

This sequence joins TRBV19 and TRBJ2-3; the match to TRBD2 covers 8 bases. J was trimmed by 9 bases and V by 7 bases; bases with no gene match: 9. Per germline, CDR1 LNHDA and CDR2 SQIVND (reference sequence). There are 13 residues in the CDR3. The CDR3 nucleotides read TGTGCCAGTACCCCGGGGGGGGCAGGAACGCAGTATTTT. Amino acid sequence: CASTPGGAGTQYF.

The chain joins TRBV11-2 to TRBJ2-6; possible D gene TRBD2, 5 bases. CDR3 size: 16 residues. V was clipped by 1 base and J by 3 bases, with 10 bases between them. Germline V gene lookup returns CDR1 SGHAT and CDR2 FQNNGV. The CDR3 protein is CASSLAKGSGANVLTF. CDR3 bases: TGTGCCAGCAGCTTAGCGAAAGGGAGTGGGGCCAACGTCCTGACTTTC.

There are a few counts of this clone. The CDR3 DNA reads as TGCGCCAGCAGCCAAGAAAGCAGGGGGCATGGCTACACCTTC. Encoded protein: CASSQESRGHGYTF. The chain combines TRBV4-3 with TRBJ1-2; 8 bases map to TRBD1. The V gene end was trimmed by 0 bases and the J gene end by 6 bases; junction bases not matched to a gene: 3. Germline CDR1 reads LGHNA; CDR2 reads YSLEER. This CDR3 has 14 amino acids.

This clone is a singleton in its sample. As DNA, the CDR3 is TGTGCCAGCAGCCCCAGGGCGGGGGACCAAGAGACCCAGTACTTC. The encoded protein is CASSPRAGDQETQYF. The chain links TRBV9 to TRBJ2-5, with 7 bases aligning to TRBD2. Germline V gene data show CDR1 as SGDLS and CDR2 as YYNGEE. This CDR3 has 15 amino acids. With V trimmed by 4 bases and J by 0 bases, 6 bases remained unmatched.

The chain is built from TRBV29-1 and TRBJ1-1; TRBD1 aligns across 9 bases. Trimming cost V 5 bases and J 10 bases; bases outside gene matches: 2. This CDR3 contains 10 residues. Germline V gene lookup returns CDR1 SQVTM and CDR2 ANQGSEA. DNA of the CDR3: TGCAGCGTTCTGGGACAGGGAGCTTTCTTT. Its protein is CSVLGQGAFF.

CDR3 nucleotides: TGTGCCACCAGCTCCACCGTCGGGACAGGGGGGGTAGAGACCCAGTACTTC. Translating it yields CATSSTVGTGGVETQYF. The chain couples TRBV15 to TRBJ2-5, with 11 bases that match TRBD1. The CDR3 runs to 17 residues. Germline V gene sequence: CDR1 LNHNV, CDR2 YYDKDF (reference sequence). After removal of 5 bases from V and 4 bases from J, the junction contained 12 bases not matched to a gene.

The chain has TRBV7-3 and TRBJ2-3; 13 nucleotides line up with TRBD2. The CDR3 has 16 residues. Germline CDR1 reads SGHTA; CDR2 reads FQGTGA. V lost 5 bases and J lost 1; bases outside the gene matches: 3. Here the CDR3 reads CASSGLAGAGTDTQYF. DNA of the CDR3: TGTGCCAGCAGCGGACTAGCGGGAGCGGGCACAGATACGCAGTATTTT.

The CDR3 nucleotides read TGTGCCAGCAGCCCCGCGGGACGCAATCAGCCCCAGCATTTT. This encodes CASSPAGRNQPQHF. The chain couples TRBV11-2 to TRBJ1-5; a possible D gene is TRBD1 (5 bases). The V gene lost 5 bases and the J gene lost 2 bases, with 10 bases spanning the gap. CDR3 length: 14 amino acids. From germline, CDR1 is SGHAT and CDR2 FQNNGV.